The subject of this entry is one T cell receptor (beta chain). Its antigen is unknown. Primers for the PCR totalled 60 Vbeta and 13 Jbeta. Libraries were prepared by immunoSEQ multiplex PCR; TCRdb keeps only in-frame clonotypes and omits some of them. Of 100,000 to 150,000 clones listed, over 75% were seen once; the top ten hold approximately 2%. The sample originates from a study of cytomegalovirus exposure and HLA in healthy donors. Study-wide background: Earlier sequencing of some 170 million T cells yielded 100 million to 120 million unique TCR beta sequences. Study findings and constraints: Among the most significant clusters, several appeared linked to common viral pathogens in a later analysis.

The CDR3 contains 15 residues. Trimming took 6 bases from V and 6 from J; bases not matched to a gene: 10. CDR1 and CDR2 (germline): SEHNR, FQNEAQ (reference sequence). This clonotype was obtained from a man in his forties in good health and CMV-seronegative. Sequencing was performed on PBMCs. The chain combines TRBV7-9 with TRBJ1-1, with 10 bases aligning to TRBD1. For the CDR3, the DNA is TGTGCCAGCAGGTATGCGGGACAGGGGAGGCCTGAAGCTTTCTTT. This translates into CASRYAGQGRPEAFF.